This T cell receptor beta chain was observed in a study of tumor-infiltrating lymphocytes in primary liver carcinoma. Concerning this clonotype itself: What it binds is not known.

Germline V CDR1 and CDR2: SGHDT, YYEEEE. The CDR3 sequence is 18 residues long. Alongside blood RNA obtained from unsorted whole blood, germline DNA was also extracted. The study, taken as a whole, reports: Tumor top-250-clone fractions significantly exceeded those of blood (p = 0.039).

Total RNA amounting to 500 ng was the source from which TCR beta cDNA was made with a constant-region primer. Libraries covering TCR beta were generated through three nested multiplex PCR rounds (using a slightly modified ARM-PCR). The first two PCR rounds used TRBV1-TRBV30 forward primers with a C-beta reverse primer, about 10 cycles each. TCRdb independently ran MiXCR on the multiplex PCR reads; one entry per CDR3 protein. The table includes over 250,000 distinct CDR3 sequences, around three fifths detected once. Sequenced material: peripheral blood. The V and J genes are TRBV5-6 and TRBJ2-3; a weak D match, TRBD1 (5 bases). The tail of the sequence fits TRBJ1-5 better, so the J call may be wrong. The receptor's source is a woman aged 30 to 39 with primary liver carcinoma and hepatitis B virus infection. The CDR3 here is CASSLRTTGTFGGDTQHF. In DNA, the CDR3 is TGTGCCAGCAGCTTGAGAACGACCGGGACTTTTGGTGGAGATACGCAGCATTTT.